Shown below are 25 T cell receptor beta chains from a single sample sequenced in a study of blood T cell repertoires in COVID-19. Only in-frame clones appear in the TCRdb table, and some are missing; sequencing was by immunoSEQ multiplex PCR. The sample includes 85,000 to 90,000 clones, roughly four fifths of them seen just once. Input material: peripheral blood. These receptors were collected from a woman aged 80 or older with acute or convalescent COVID-19.

The chain has TRBV2 and TRBJ2-7; the match to TRBD2 covers 10 bases. Germline CDR1 and CDR2: SNHLY and FYNNEI. There are 15 residues in the CDR3. The J segment lost 4 bases and the V segment lost 2 bases, leaving 5 bases of the junction unmatched. The CDR3 bases are TGTGCCAGCAGTGAAAGGTCTAGCGGGAGTTACGAGCAGTACTTC. It codes for CASSERSSGSYEQYF.

This clone was found a few times. The chain is built from TRBV4-1 and TRBJ2-2; 12 bases fit TRBD1. Germline trimming cut 2 bases from V and 6 bases from J; bases unmatched to any gene: 4. The CDR3 consists of 16 residues. From germline, CDR1 is MGHRA and CDR2 YSYEKL. The CDR3 DNA sequence: TGCGCCAGCAGCCAAAGTGGGACAGGGGGCTCCGGGGAGCTGTTTTTT. Translating gives CASSQSGTGGSGELFF.

The V call is TRBV11-2, the J call TRBJ1-1; D is unresolved. This CDR3 spans 14 amino acids. CDR1 is SGHAT and CDR2 is FQNNGV in the germline V gene. V lost 5 bases and J 5 bases, leaving 15 bases between the germline ends. CDR3 sequence: CASSPALERTEAFF. The DNA for the CDR3 is TGTGCCAGCAGCCCTGCATTGGAGAGGACTGAAGCTTTCTTT.

The chain links TRBV5-1 to TRBJ1-2, with 9 bases that match TRBD1. Germline V CDR1 and CDR2: SGHRS, YFSETQ. This CDR3 region has 15 residues. The trim removed 5 bases at V and 7 bases at J, leaving 12 bases unmatched. The CDR3 sequence: CASRNEPQGATGYTF. The DNA for the CDR3 is TGCGCCAGCAGGAACGAACCACAGGGGGCGACTGGCTACACCTTC.

The gene calls are TRBV9 and TRBJ2-7, with TRBD2 matching 8 bases. The CDR3 runs to 14 residues. V shed 0 bases, J shed 3 bases, and the junction held 2 bases outside the gene matches. Germline-derived CDR1 and CDR2 are SGDLS and YYNGEE. This CDR3 is CASSVAGGNYEQYF. DNA of the CDR3: TGTGCCAGCAGCGTAGCGGGGGGGAACTACGAGCAGTACTTC.

This rearrangement joins TRBV19 to TRBJ2-1; 13 bases are a match to TRBD2. Germline V gene data show CDR1 as LNHDA and CDR2 as SQIVND (reference sequence). This CDR3 spans 15 amino acids. The V and J ends lost 7 bases and 6 bases, in that order; junction bases with no gene match: 6. CDR3 nucleotide sequence: TGTGCCAGTAAGCTCGGACTAGCGGGGGCCAATGAGCAGTTCTTC. Its protein is CASKLGLAGANEQFF.

The genes are TRBV5-5 and TRBJ1-1, with 7 bases identical to TRBD1. The ends lost 0 bases at V and 0 bases at J; junction bases unmatched: 2. Germline assignment: CDR1 SGHKS and CDR2 YYEKEE (reference sequence). This CDR3 comprises 15 residues. The CDR3 loop is CASSLDGQVNTEAFF. The CDR3 nucleotides are TGTGCCAGCAGCTTGGACGGACAGGTGAACACTGAAGCTTTCTTT.

J is TRBJ2-3 and V is TRBV23-1, with TRBD2 matching over 7 bases. TRBV23-1 is an ORF for which the function is uncertain. V lost 8 bases, J lost 4 bases, and 15 bases stayed unmatched. The CDR3 runs to 16 residues. This CDR3 is CASGPGTTPVADTQYF. The CDR3 nucleotides read TGCGCCAGCGGCCCCGGGACTACCCCAGTTGCAGATACGCAGTATTTT.

This clone appeared a few times. The chain employs TRBV10-1 and TRBJ2-7, with TRBD1 matching over 9 bases. This CDR3 is 15 amino acids long. The V and J ends lost 4 bases and 5 bases, in that order; junction bases with no gene match: 9. Germline values: CDR1 WNHNN, CDR2 SYGVQD (reference sequence). Here the CDR3 DNA reads TGCGCCAGCAGTGCCACCGGGACAGGGATAGACGAGCAGTACTTC. Its protein is CASSATGTGIDEQYF.

This chain joins TRBV19 and TRBJ1-5; D not certain. The CDR3 totals 15 residues. Germline assignment: CDR1 LNHDA and CDR2 SQIVND (reference sequence). The germline V and J ends were trimmed by 4 bases and 4 bases, with 14 bases remaining between them. The CDR3 DNA follows: TGTGCCAGTAGTACCCGAGGGTGGGGAAATCAGCCCCAGCATTTT. Translating it yields CASSTRGWGNQPQHF.

This chain joins TRBV15 and TRBJ2-1; tentative D call: TRBD1 (6 bases). Per the germline V gene, CDR1 is LNHNV and CDR2 is YYDKDF (reference sequence). V lost 7 bases and J 3 bases, leaving 10 bases between the germline ends. The CDR3 runs to 13 residues. CDR3 nucleotide sequence: TGTGCCACCAAGGCAGGGGACTACAATGAGCAGTTCTTC. The encoded protein is CATKAGDYNEQFF.

The CDR3 loop is CASSQDRSIRITEAFF. The CDR3 region has the DNA TGTGCCAGCAGCCAAGACCGCTCGATCAGGATCACTGAAGCTTTCTTT. V gene TRBV3-1 (or the pseudogene TRBV3-2) combines with J gene TRBJ1-1; D call uncertain. Trimming pared 0 bases from V and 4 bases from J, leaving 15 bases between. This CDR3 region has 16 residues. Germline V lookup: CDR1 LGHDT, CDR2 YNNKEL (reference sequence).

The chain carries TRBV2 and TRBJ2-7, with D hard to call. This CDR3 has 13 amino acids. V lost 1 base, J lost 3 bases, and 7 bases lay in between. Per the germline V gene, CDR1 is SNHLY and CDR2 is FYNNEI. CDR3 in amino acids: CASSEDTYYEQYF. CDR3 nucleotide sequence: TGTGCCAGCAGTGAAGACACATACTACGAGCAGTACTTC.

This clone was detected a few times. This rearrangement joins TRBV4-2 to TRBJ2-7; D is perhaps TRBD2 (5 bases). The CDR3 runs 16 residues. Trimming left V 0 bases short and J 4 bases short, with 16 bases between. Germline-derived CDR1 and CDR2 are LGHNA and YNFKEQ. The CDR3 loop reads CASSQDEKGGFYEQYF. The CDR3, as DNA: TGTGCCAGCAGCCAAGATGAGAAAGGAGGCTTTTACGAGCAGTACTTC.

The J gene is TRBJ2-6, the V gene TRBV21-1; TRBD1, the table's D call, was not compared with the DNA. TRBV21-1 counts as a pseudogene. This CDR3 has 16 residues. CDR3 sequence reads: CPQPGHYRDGANVLTF. DNA for the CDR3: TGTCCTCAGCCGGGACACTACCGAGATGGGGCCAACGTCCTGACTTTC.

This clone has more than one count but fewer than ten. The J gene is TRBJ2-7, the V gene TRBV11-3; 13 bases align to TRBD2. CDR3 size: 15 residues. CDR1 and CDR2 (germline): SGHNT, YENEEA. J was trimmed by 6 bases and V by 4 bases; bases with no gene match: 6. CDR3 sequence reads: CASSSGLAGDGEQYF. DNA of the CDR3: TGTGCCAGCAGCTCCGGACTAGCGGGAGACGGCGAGCAGTACTTC.

The chain employs TRBV5-1 and TRBJ2-5, with D unclear. The germline CDR1 and CDR2 sequences are SGHRS and YFSETQ. The CDR3 extends over 14 amino acids. Trimming stripped 3 bases from V and 3 bases from J, with 12 bases between. The CDR3 is CASSSGANEETQYF. The CDR3 DNA is TGCGCCAGCAGCTCTGGAGCAAATGAAGAGACCCAGTACTTC.

The rearrangement uses TRBV3-1 (or the pseudogene TRBV3-2) and TRBJ1-3; TRBD1 is a possible D gene (5 bases). The germline V and J ends were trimmed by 5 bases and 0 bases, with 5 bases remaining between them. Germline lookup yields CDR1 LGHDT and CDR2 YNNKEL (reference sequence). The CDR3 covers 13 residues. The CDR3 DNA is TGTGCCAGCAGCGACAGCTCTGGAAACACCATATATTTT. Translating it yields CASSDSSGNTIYF.

This clone was detected only a few times. The chain links TRBV6-1 to TRBJ2-3; D is possibly TRBD2 (6 bases). Germline V lookup: CDR1 MNHNS, CDR2 SASEGT. This CDR3 spans 14 amino acids. V dropped 2 bases and J dropped 4 bases, with 10 bases sitting between them. The chain's CDR3 is CASSELANPDTQYF. In nucleotides, the CDR3 is TGTGCCAGCAGTGAACTAGCGAACCCAGATACGCAGTATTTT.

This chain uses TRBV5-1 with TRBJ2-1, with D perhaps TRBD2 (5 bases). Germline CDR1 reads SGHRS; CDR2 reads YFSETQ. The CDR3 has 15 residues. The V gene lost 4 bases and the J gene lost 3 bases, with 14 bases spanning the gap. This CDR3 reads CASSPNAGDYNEQFF. The CDR3 region has the DNA TGCGCCAGCAGCCCAAACGCGGGCGACTACAATGAGCAGTTCTTC.

This chain joins TRBV5-6 and TRBJ1-1; D is uncertain. The V and J ends lost 5 bases and 7 bases respectively, with 18 bases between them. The CDR3 runs to 14 residues. Germline V gives CDR1 SGHDT, CDR2 YYEEEE. This CDR3 is CASSLPAGVGEAFF. In nucleotides, the CDR3 is TGTGCCAGCAGTCTCCCCGCCGGGGTTGGTGAAGCTTTCTTT.

There are a few counts of this clone. J is TRBJ2-1 and V is TRBV27, with D maybe TRBD2 (6 bases). The length of the CDR3 is 17 residues. Germline assignment: CDR1 MNHEY and CDR2 SMNVEV (reference sequence). V was clipped by 0 bases and J by 2 bases, with 14 bases between them. CDR3 loop: CASSLSYSGLTYNEQFF. The CDR3 region has the DNA TGTGCCAGCAGTTTATCGTACAGCGGACTAACCTACAATGAGCAGTTCTTC.

The chain carries TRBV6-6 and TRBJ1-5; possibly TRBD1 for D (6 bases). Deletions cut 6 bases from V and 2 bases from J, with 8 bases between. There are 13 residues in the CDR3. Germline loops: CDR1 MNHNY, CDR2 SVGAGI (reference sequence). The CDR3 loop reads CASSEGGNQPQHF. The DNA for the CDR3 is TGTGCCAGCAGCGAGGGGGGCAATCAGCCCCAGCATTTT.

Worth noting for this clone: The same CDR3 is also encoded by other DNA sequences in this sample. The chain is built from TRBV9 and TRBJ2-2; no definite D call. The CDR3 has 12 residues. Trimming took 0 bases from V and 6 from J, leaving 3 bases between them. Germline V gene lookup returns CDR1 SGDLS and CDR2 YYNGEE. CDR3 DNA: TGTGCCAGCAGCGTAGCAGCCGGGGAGCTGTTTTTT. It yields the protein CASSVAAGELFF. The variable domain in full, completed from reference TRBV9 and TRBJ2-2, reads DSGVTQTPKHLITATGQRVTLRCSPRSGDLSVYWYQQSLDQGLQFLIQYYNGEERAKGNILERFSAQQFPDLHSELNLSSLELGDSALYFCASSVAAGELFFGEGSRLTVL.

This clone has only a few counts. Other DNA sequences in the sample encode the same CDR3. The chain uses TRBV12-3 or TRBV12-4 and TRBJ2-5; 7 bases fit TRBD2. This CDR3 spans 13 amino acids. The ends lost 6 bases at V and 5 bases at J; junction bases unmatched: 6. CDR3: CASSLSGVETQYF. For the CDR3, the DNA is TGTGCCAGCAGCCTAAGCGGGGTGGAGACCCAGTACTTC.